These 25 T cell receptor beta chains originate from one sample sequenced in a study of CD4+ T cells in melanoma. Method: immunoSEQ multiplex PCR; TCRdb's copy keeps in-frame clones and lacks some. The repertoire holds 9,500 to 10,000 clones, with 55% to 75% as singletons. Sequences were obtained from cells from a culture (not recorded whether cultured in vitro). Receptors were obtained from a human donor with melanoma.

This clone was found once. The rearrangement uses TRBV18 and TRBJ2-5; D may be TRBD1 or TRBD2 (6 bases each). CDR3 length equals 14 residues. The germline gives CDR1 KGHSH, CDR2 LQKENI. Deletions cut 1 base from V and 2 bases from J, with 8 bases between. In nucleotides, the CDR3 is TGTGCCAGCTCACCACAAGGGGGGCAAGAGACCCAGTACTTC. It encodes CASSPQGGQETQYF. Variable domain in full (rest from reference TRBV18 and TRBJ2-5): NAGVMQNPRHLVRRRGQEARLRCSPMKGHSHVYWYRQLPEEGLKFMVYLQKENIIDESGMPKERFSAEFPKEGPSILRIQQVVRGDSAAYFCASSPQGGQETQYFGPGTRLLVL.

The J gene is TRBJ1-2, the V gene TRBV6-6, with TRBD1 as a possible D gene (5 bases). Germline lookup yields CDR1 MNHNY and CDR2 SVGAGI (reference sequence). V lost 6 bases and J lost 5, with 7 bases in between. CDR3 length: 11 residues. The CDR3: CASSGGYGYTF. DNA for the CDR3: TGTGCCAGCAGCGGGGGGTATGGCTACACCTTC.

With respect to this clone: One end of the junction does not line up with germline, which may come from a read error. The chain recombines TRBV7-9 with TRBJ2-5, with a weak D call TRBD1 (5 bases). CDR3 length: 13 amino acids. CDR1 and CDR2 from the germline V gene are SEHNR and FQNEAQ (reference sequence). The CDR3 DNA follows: TGTGCCAGCAGCTTAATTGTTGGGTCAGGGCTTCACTTC. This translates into CASSLIVGSGLHF.

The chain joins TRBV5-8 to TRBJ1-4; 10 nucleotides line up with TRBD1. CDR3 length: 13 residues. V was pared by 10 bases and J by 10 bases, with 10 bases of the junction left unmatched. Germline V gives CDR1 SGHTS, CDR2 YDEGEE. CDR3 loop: CACGGTGEAKLFF. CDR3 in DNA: TGTGCCTGCGGCGGGACAGGGGAGGCAAAACTGTTTTTT.

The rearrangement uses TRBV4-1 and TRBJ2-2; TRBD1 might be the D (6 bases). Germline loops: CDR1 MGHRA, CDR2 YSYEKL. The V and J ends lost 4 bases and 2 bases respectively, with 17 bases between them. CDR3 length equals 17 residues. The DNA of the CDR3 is TGCGCCAGCAGCCGAGGGGGTGGGCAGGGAAACACCGGGGAGCTGTTTTTT. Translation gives CASSRGGGQGNTGELFF.

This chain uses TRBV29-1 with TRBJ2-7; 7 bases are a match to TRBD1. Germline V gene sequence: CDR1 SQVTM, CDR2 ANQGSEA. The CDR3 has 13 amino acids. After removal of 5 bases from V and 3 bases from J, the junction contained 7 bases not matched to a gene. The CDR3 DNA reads TGCAGCGTTCGACAACAGGGGAACTACGAGCAGTACTTC. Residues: CSVRQQGNYEQYF.

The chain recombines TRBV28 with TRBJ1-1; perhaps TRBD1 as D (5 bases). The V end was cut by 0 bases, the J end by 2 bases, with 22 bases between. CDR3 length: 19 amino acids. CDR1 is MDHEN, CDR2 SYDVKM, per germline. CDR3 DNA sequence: TGTGCCAGCAGTTTATGGCCCCTCCGGGGCGGATGGGGAAACACTGAAGCTTTCTTT. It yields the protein CASSLWPLRGGWGNTEAFF.

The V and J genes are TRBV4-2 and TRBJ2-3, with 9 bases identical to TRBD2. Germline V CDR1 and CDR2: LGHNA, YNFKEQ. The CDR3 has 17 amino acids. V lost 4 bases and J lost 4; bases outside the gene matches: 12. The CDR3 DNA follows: TGTGCCAGCAGCCGGGCTGGCGGGGGGGAGTCCGCAGATACGCAGTATTTT. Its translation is CASSRAGGGESADTQYF.

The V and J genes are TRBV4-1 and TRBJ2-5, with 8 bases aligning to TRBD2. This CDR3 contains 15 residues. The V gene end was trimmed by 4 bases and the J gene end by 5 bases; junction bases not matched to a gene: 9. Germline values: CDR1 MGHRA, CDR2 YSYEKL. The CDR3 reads CASSLVPGLAETQYF. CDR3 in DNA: TGCGCCAGCAGCCTCGTCCCTGGACTAGCCGAGACCCAGTACTTC.

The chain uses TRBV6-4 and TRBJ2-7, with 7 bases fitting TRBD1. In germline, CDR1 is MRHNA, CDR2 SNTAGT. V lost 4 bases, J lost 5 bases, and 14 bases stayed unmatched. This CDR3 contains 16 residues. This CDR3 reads CASSAPVGQEDHEQYF. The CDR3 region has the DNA TGTGCCAGCAGTGCCCCCGTTGGACAGGAAGACCACGAGCAGTACTTC.

This CDR3 is CASSMGQGFYNSPLHF. The CDR3 DNA follows: TGTGCCAGCAGCATGGGACAGGGCTTTTATAATTCACCCCTCCACTTT. This chain links TRBV7-9 with TRBJ1-6; 9 nucleotides match TRBD1. Germline trimming cut 5 bases from V and 4 bases from J; bases unmatched to any gene: 6. Germline lookup yields CDR1 SEHNR and CDR2 FQNEAQ (reference sequence). This CDR3 is built from 16 residues.

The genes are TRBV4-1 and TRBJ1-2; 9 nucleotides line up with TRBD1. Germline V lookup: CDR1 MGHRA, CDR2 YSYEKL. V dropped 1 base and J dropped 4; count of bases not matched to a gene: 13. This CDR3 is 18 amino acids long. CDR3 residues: CASSQARQQGALIYGYTF. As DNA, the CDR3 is TGCGCCAGCAGCCAAGCCCGCCAACAGGGGGCACTGATCTATGGCTACACCTTC.

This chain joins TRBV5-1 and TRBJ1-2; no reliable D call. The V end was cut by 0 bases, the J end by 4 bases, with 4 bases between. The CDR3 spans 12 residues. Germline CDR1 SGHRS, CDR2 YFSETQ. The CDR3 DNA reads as TGCGCCAGCAGCTTGGACTCCTATGGCTACACCTTC. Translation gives CASSLDSYGYTF.

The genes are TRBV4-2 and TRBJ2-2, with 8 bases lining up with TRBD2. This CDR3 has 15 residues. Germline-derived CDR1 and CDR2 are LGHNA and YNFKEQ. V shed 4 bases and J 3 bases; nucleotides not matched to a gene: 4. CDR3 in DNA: TGTGCCAGCAGCCTCACTAGCGGATACACCGGGGAGCTGTTTTTT. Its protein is CASSLTSGYTGELFF.

As DNA, the CDR3 is TGTGCCAGCAGCCTAACAGCGAACACTGAAGCTTTCTTT. Translation: CASSLTANTEAFF. The rearrangement uses TRBV5-4 and TRBJ1-1; no definite D call. Per the germline V gene, CDR1 is SGHNT and CDR2 is YYREEE (reference sequence). The CDR3 has 13 residues. Trimming left V 4 bases short and J 1 base short, with 8 bases between.

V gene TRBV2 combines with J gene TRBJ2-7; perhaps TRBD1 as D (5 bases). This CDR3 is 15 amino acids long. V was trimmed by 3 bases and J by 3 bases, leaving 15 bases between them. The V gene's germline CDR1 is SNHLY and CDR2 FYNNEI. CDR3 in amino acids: CASSDLSGLDYEQYF. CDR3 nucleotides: TGTGCCAGCAGTGACCTCTCAGGGTTGGACTACGAGCAGTACTTC. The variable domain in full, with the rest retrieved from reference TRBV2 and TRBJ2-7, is EPEVTQTPSHQVTQMGQEVILRCVPISNHLYFYWYRQILGQKVEFLVSFYNNEISEKSEIFDDQFSVERPDGSNFTLKIRSTKLEDSAMYFCASSDLSGLDYEQYFGPGTRLTVT.

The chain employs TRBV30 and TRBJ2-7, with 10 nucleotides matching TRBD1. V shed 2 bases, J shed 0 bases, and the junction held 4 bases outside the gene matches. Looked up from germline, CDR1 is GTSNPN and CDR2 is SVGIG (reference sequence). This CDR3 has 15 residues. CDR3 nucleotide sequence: TGTGCCTGGAGTAGGACAGGGGGGATCTCCTACGAGCAGTACTTC. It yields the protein CAWSRTGGISYEQYF.

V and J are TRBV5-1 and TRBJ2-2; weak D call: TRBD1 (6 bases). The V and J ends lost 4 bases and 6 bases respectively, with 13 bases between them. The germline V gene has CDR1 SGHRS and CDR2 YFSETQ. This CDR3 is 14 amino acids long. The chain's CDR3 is CASSIQGNPGELFF. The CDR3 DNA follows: TGCGCCAGCAGCATACAGGGTAACCCCGGGGAGCTGTTTTTT. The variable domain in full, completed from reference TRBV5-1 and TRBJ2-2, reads KAGVTQTPRYLIKTRGQQVTLSCSPISGHRSVSWYQQTPGQGLQFLFEYFSETQRNKGNFPGRFSGRQFSNSRSEMNVSTLELGDSALYLCASSIQGNPGELFFGEGSRLTVL.

The CDR3 coding sequence is TGTGCCAGCAGCTCAGGGGGTGTAGAGACCCAGTACTTC. Translation: CASSSGGVETQYF. The chain links TRBV11-2 to TRBJ2-5, with 7 bases lining up with TRBD1. J was trimmed by 4 bases and V by 4 bases; bases with no gene match: 3. Germline V gene sequence: CDR1 SGHAT, CDR2 FQNNGV. The length of the CDR3 is 13 residues.

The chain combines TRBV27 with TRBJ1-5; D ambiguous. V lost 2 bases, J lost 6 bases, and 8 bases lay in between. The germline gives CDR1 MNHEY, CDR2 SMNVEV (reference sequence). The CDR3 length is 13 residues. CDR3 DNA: TGTGCCAGCAGTTTAAAAGGTGGTCAGCCCCAGCATTTT. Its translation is CASSLKGGQPQHF.

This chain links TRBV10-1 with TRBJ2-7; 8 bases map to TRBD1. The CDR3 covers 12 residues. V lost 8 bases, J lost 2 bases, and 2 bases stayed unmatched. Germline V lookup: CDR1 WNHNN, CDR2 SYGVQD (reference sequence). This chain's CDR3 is CASSTGAYEQYF. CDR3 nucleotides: TGCGCCAGCTCGACAGGGGCCTACGAGCAGTACTTC.

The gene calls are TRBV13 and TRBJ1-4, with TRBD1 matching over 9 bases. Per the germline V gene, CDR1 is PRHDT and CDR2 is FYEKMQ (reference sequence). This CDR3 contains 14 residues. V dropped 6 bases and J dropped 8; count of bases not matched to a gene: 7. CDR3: CASRRTGELEKLFF. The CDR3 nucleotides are TGTGCCAGCAGACGGACAGGGGAGTTGGAAAAACTGTTTTTT.

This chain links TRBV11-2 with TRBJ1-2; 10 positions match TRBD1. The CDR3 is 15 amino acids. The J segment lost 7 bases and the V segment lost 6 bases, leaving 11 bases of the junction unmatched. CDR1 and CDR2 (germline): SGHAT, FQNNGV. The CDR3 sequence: CASSRGQGVGSGYTF. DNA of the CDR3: TGTGCCAGCAGTAGAGGACAGGGGGTTGGTAGTGGCTACACCTTC.

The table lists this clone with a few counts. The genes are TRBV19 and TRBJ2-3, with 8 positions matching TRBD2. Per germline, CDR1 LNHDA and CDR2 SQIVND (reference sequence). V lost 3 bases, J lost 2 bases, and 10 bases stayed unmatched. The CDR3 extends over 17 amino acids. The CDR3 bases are TGTGCCAGTAGTATGGCAAGGACTAGCTTAATCACAGATACGCAGTATTTT. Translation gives CASSMARTSLITDTQYF.

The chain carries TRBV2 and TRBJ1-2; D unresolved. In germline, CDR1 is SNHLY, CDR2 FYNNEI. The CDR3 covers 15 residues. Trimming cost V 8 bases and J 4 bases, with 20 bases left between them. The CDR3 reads CASGETGTNLYGYTF. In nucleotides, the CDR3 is TGTGCCAGCGGGGAGACGGGAACGAACCTCTATGGCTACACCTTC.